This TCR beta chain was captured in a study of metastatic and nonmetastatic thyroid tumors. Looking at the study overall: Comparative analysis of repertoires was undertaken across blood and tumor or nodule tissue obtained from malignant and benign thyroid patients. Findings and limits, study-wide: Within blood and tumor, benign nodules reportedly had significantly lower TCR beta diversity than malignant thyroid tumors did.

Study processing details: A classifier of distant metastasis in papillary thyroid cancer was built from CDR3 differences (across clinicopathological groups). TCRdb reassembled clones from the PCR reads with MiXCR. TCRdb, not the authors, supplied the V and J calls. The table lists tens of thousands of clones, roughly a quarter of them singletons, with approximately 12% in the top ten. Thyroid surgery had not been preceded by any treatment in any patient. This clone was seen once. The antigen is undetermined. There are 14 residues in the CDR3. Trimming stripped 5 bases from V and 0 bases from J, with 10 bases between. Germline CDR1 and CDR2: DFQATT and SNEGSKA (reference sequence).

The J gene is TRBJ2-2, the V gene TRBV20-1, with D hard to call. This sequence originates from a male donor with papillary thyroid cancer or a benign thyroid nodule (not recorded which). Some clones in this sample may be carry-over from other donors' samples. The sample taken for sequencing was tumor tissue. CDR3 sequence: CSAPRGTNTGELFF. CDR3 bases: TGCAGTGCTCCCCGAGGTACGAACACCGGGGAGCTGTTTTTT.